This is a list of T cell receptor beta chains from one sample in a study of early T cells in non-severe SARS-CoV-2 infection. One entry per CDR3 protein results from TCRdb running MiXCR on the 5' RACE reads. The data hold roughly 110,000 distinct CDR3 sequences, with approximately 10% observed a single time. Sequencing input: whole blood. Every receptor here comes from an adult who was a healthcare worker with PCR-confirmed SARS-CoV-2 infection or an uninfected control (not recorded which). CDR3s include the opening cysteine and the closing phenylalanine or tryptophan. Each record gives: D gene, clone size, V gene, J gene, CDR3 protein. D genes are given only for firm matches. Size is omitted from some rows. Given values are once, few, many or a class for expanded clones.

D gene: TRBD2; clone size: many; V gene: TRBV20-1; J gene: TRBJ2-5; CDR3 protein: CSAKGLAEQETQYF
D gene: .; clone size: few; V gene: TRBV23-1; J gene: TRBJ2-3; CDR3 protein: CASSQNGRSTDTQYF
D gene: TRBD1; clone size: .; V gene: TRBV4-1; J gene: TRBJ2-7; CDR3 protein: CASSFRGQKYEQYF
D gene: TRBD2; clone size: .; V gene: TRBV25-1; J gene: TRBJ2-3; CDR3 protein: CASSPFGAGGSDTQYF
D gene: TRBD1; clone size: many; V gene: TRBV20-1; J gene: TRBJ2-7; CDR3 protein: CSAGGTAQGEQYF
D gene: .; clone size: few; V gene: TRBV29-1; J gene: TRBJ2-1; CDR3 protein: CSVGTPNNEQFF
D gene: .; clone size: many; V gene: TRBV28; J gene: TRBJ2-3; CDR3 protein: CASRLTQGGTDTQYF
D gene: TRBD1; clone size: many; V gene: TRBV6-5; J gene: TRBJ1-1; CDR3 protein: CASSYRDRVLGEVFF
D gene: TRBD2; clone size: many; V gene: TRBV7-6; J gene: TRBJ2-1; CDR3 protein: CASSRSRLAGEGGYNEQFF
D gene: TRBD2; clone size: few; V gene: TRBV10-2; J gene: TRBJ2-1; CDR3 protein: CASSANRLAYNEQFF
D gene: .; clone size: few; V gene: TRBV28; J gene: TRBJ2-1; CDR3 protein: CASRTPPTNEQFF
D gene: .; clone size: .; V gene: TRBV28; J gene: TRBJ1-5; CDR3 protein: CASNRQPQHF
D gene: .; clone size: many; V gene: TRBV18; J gene: TRBJ2-5; CDR3 protein: CASSTYCNGTQETQYF
D gene: TRBD1; clone size: .; V gene: TRBV12-3/TRBV12-4; J gene: TRBJ1-1; CDR3 protein: CASSIQGAGTEAFF
D gene: TRBD1; clone size: few; V gene: TRBV2; J gene: TRBJ2-1; CDR3 protein: CASSDRGFF
D gene: .; clone size: many; V gene: TRBV11-2; J gene: TRBJ2-3; CDR3 protein: CASSPGTGTDTQYF
D gene: .; clone size: many; V gene: TRBV7-9; J gene: TRBJ1-5; CDR3 protein: CASSFVDSPQHF
D gene: .; clone size: .; V gene: TRBV6-4; J gene: TRBJ2-1; CDR3 protein: CASSSTGMREQFF
D gene: TRBD2; clone size: .; V gene: TRBV29-1; J gene: TRBJ2-1; CDR3 protein: CSTPGTSTYNEQFF
D gene: .; clone size: .; V gene: TRBV5-6; J gene: TRBJ2-1; CDR3 protein: CASSLETASRHEQFF